The 24 T cell receptor beta chains reported below all come from one sample, sequenced in a study of shared clonotypes between healthy human individuals. Libraries were prepared by immunoSEQ multiplex PCR; TCRdb keeps only in-frame clonotypes and omits some of them. The top ten hold 11% of the sample, which has some 240,000 clones, about 69% seen once. The sample comprised memory CD4+ T cells sorted from blood. Subset in this sample: CD45RA-negative fraction. All receptors derive from a young man in good health.

The chain employs TRBV9 and TRBJ2-3; D is ambiguous. This CDR3 is 14 amino acids long. The germline V gene has CDR1 SGDLS and CDR2 YYNGEE. Trimming took 4 bases from V and 5 from J, leaving 14 bases between them. Here the CDR3 DNA reads TGTGCCAGCAGCCAGAACCCCCTGGGAGATACGCAGTATTTT. Its translation: CASSQNPLGDTQYF.

The genes are TRBV11-2 and TRBJ2-2; TRBD1 matches at 7 bases. Trimming cost V 5 bases and J 6 bases; bases outside gene matches: 6. Per germline, CDR1 SGHAT and CDR2 FQNNGV. The CDR3 is 14 amino acids. CDR3 in DNA: TGTGCCAGCAGCCTGGGACAGCCCGCCGGGGAGCTGTTTTTT. Its protein product is CASSLGQPAGELFF.

The chain uses TRBV10-2 and TRBJ2-1; D is unclear. This CDR3 is built from 13 residues. Germline lookup yields CDR1 WSHSY and CDR2 SAAADI. Trimming pared 7 bases from V and 5 bases from J, leaving 12 bases between. CDR3 in DNA: TGCGCCAGCATAAGACCTTCGGACAATGAGCAGTTCTTC. Translated: CASIRPSDNEQFF.

This chain joins TRBV11-2 and TRBJ2-1; D remains unclear. V was clipped by 0 bases and J by 6 bases, with 9 bases between them. The germline V gene has CDR1 SGHAT and CDR2 FQNNGV. This CDR3 region has 14 residues. CDR3 protein: CASSLERFSNEQFF. For the CDR3, the DNA is TGTGCCAGCAGCTTAGAGCGGTTCTCCAATGAGCAGTTCTTC.

The V call is TRBV30, the J call TRBJ2-7, with 8 bases aligning to TRBD1. Trimming at V came to 3 bases and at J to 2 bases, leaving 3 bases not matched to a gene. Germline values: CDR1 GTSNPN, CDR2 SVGIG (reference sequence). CDR3 size: 13 residues. This chain's CDR3 is CAWSRTGPYEQYF. The CDR3 DNA is TGTGCCTGGAGCCGGACAGGGCCCTACGAGCAGTACTTC.

This clone has at least ten counts. CDR3 DNA: TGTGCCAGCAGCAGGGGGGCCAGGGGAGCCTCTGGGGCCAACGTCCTGACTTTC. It translates to CASSRGARGASGANVLTF. The chain is built from TRBV7-3 and TRBJ2-6, with D possibly called TRBD1 or TRBD2 (6 bases each). Deletions cut 5 bases from V and 0 bases from J, with 17 bases between. CDR1 and CDR2 from the germline V gene are SGHTA and FQGTGA. This CDR3 region has 18 residues.

The chain recombines TRBV7-8 with TRBJ2-1; 12 bases are shared with TRBD2. CDR3 length equals 17 residues. Looked up from germline, CDR1 is SGHVS and CDR2 is FQNEAQ. The ends lost 6 bases at V and 0 bases at J; junction bases unmatched: 6. CDR3 coding DNA: TGTGCCAGCAGGGGGACTAGCGGGCTGGCCTCCTACAATGAGCAGTTCTTC. It is translated as CASRGTSGLASYNEQFF.

Ten or more counts support this clone. This sequence joins TRBV7-9 and TRBJ1-4, with D maybe TRBD1 (6 bases). Trimming took off 3 bases at V and 4 bases at J, with 12 bases between the two ends. Germline lookup yields CDR1 SEHNR and CDR2 FQNEAQ (reference sequence). This CDR3 spans 15 amino acids. CDR3 protein: CASSLLTGGNEKLFF. Written as DNA, the CDR3 is TGTGCCAGCAGCTTGTTGACAGGTGGTAATGAAAAACTGTTTTTT.

In this sample, this clone turned up once. The rearrangement links TRBV10-1 to TRBJ2-3, with D unclear. Germline V lookup: CDR1 WNHNN, CDR2 SYGVQD (reference sequence). This CDR3 comprises 15 residues. Trimming removed 2 bases from V and 3 bases from J, with 12 bases in between. CDR3 in amino acids: CASSEVARITDTQYF. The CDR3 DNA is TGCGCCAGCAGTGAGGTTGCACGAATAACAGATACGCAGTATTTT.

J is TRBJ1-1 and V is TRBV9, with D perhaps matching TRBD1 (6 bases). The V gene's germline CDR1 is SGDLS and CDR2 YYNGEE. The CDR3 runs to 15 residues. Trimming stripped 0 bases from V and 2 bases from J, with 11 bases between. CDR3 amino acids: CASSVVARGNTEAFF. As DNA, the CDR3 is TGTGCCAGCAGCGTAGTTGCCAGGGGAAACACTGAAGCTTTCTTT. Combining the CDR3 with reference TRBV9 and TRBJ1-1 gives the whole variable domain DSGVTQTPKHLITATGQRVTLRCSPRSGDLSVYWYQQSLDQGLQFLIQYYNGEERAKGNILERFSAQQFPDLHSELNLSSLELGDSALYFCASSVVARGNTEAFFGQGTRLTVV.

The CDR3 reads CASTDYGNTEAFF. DNA for the CDR3: TGTGCCAGCACTGATTATGGGAACACTGAAGCTTTCTTT. The chain couples TRBV2 to TRBJ1-1; D ambiguous. The CDR3 runs 13 residues. Germline V gene lookup returns CDR1 SNHLY and CDR2 FYNNEI. V lost 7 bases and J 1 base, leaving 10 bases between the germline ends.

This chain connects TRBV6-1 to TRBJ1-1; no firm D call. Germline V gives CDR1 MNHNS, CDR2 SASEGT. V lost 7 bases, J lost 0 bases, and 12 bases lay in between. The CDR3 is 14 residues long. Here the CDR3 reads CASMSRPLNTEAFF. The CDR3 nucleotides are TGTGCCAGCATGAGCCGACCCCTGAACACTGAAGCTTTCTTT.

This chain connects TRBV7-9 to TRBJ2-7; D is ambiguous. Germline V gene data show CDR1 as SEHNR and CDR2 as FQNEAQ (reference sequence). The CDR3 is 14 residues long. The V and J ends lost 1 base and 2 bases respectively, with 9 bases between them. The DNA for the CDR3 is TGTGCCAGCAGCTTAGGGACGTCCCCCTACGAGCAGTACTTC. Translation gives CASSLGTSPYEQYF.

The rearrangement uses TRBV2 and TRBJ1-4; 8 bases align to TRBD1. The germline CDR1 and CDR2 sequences are SNHLY and FYNNEI. CDR3 size: 15 residues. The junction had 8 bases not matched to a gene; V was cut back by 4 bases and J by 7 bases. CDR3 in DNA: TGTGCCAGCAGTGTCTGGACAGGGCAGGGTGAAAAACTGTTTTTT. This translates into CASSVWTGQGEKLFF.

The chain has TRBV14 and TRBJ2-3; no clear D. Per the germline V gene, CDR1 is SGHDN and CDR2 is FVKESK. This CDR3 contains 11 residues. V was pared by 8 bases and J by 14 bases, with 17 bases between. This CDR3 is CASSILQFTYF. DNA of the CDR3: TGTGCCAGCTCAATTCTCCAGTTTACGTATTTT.

This clone was counted at least ten times. This CDR3 is also generated by other DNA sequences in the sample. V and J are TRBV5-1 and TRBJ2-1, with 14 positions matching TRBD2. CDR3 length: 16 amino acids. Trimming cost V 0 bases and J 13 bases; bases outside gene matches: 9. The germline gives CDR1 SGHRS, CDR2 YFSETQ. The CDR3 reads CASSLDTGLAGVVQFF. DNA of the CDR3: TGCGCCAGCAGCTTGGACACGGGACTAGCGGGAGTGGTTCAGTTCTTC.

The chain couples TRBV28 to TRBJ1-5; perhaps TRBD1 as D (5 bases). The CDR3 is 17 amino acids. Germline V gene sequence: CDR1 MDHEN, CDR2 SYDVKM. V dropped 4 bases and J dropped 5 bases, with 21 bases sitting between them. Here the CDR3 DNA reads TGTGCCAGCAGTTCGTCGGTTTTTGGGGGGACGCATCAGCCCCAGCATTTT. Translating gives CASSSSVFGGTHQPQHF.

The chain is built from TRBV19 and TRBJ1-2; TRBD1 matches at 8 bases. The CDR3 spans 14 residues. The J segment lost 2 bases and the V segment lost 5 bases, leaving 4 bases of the junction unmatched. Germline assignment: CDR1 LNHDA and CDR2 SQIVND (reference sequence). The CDR3 nucleotides read TGTGCCAGTAGTGCCGCAGGGGGCAACTATGGCTACACCTTC. This encodes CASSAAGGNYGYTF.

The genes are TRBV19 and TRBJ2-7; D remains unclear. V dropped 3 bases and J dropped 0 bases, with 9 bases sitting between them. Germline CDR1 and CDR2: LNHDA and SQIVND (reference sequence). The CDR3 covers 14 residues. CDR3 coding DNA: TGTGCCAGTAGTATCGCACAGAACTCCTACGAGCAGTACTTC. Amino acids: CASSIAQNSYEQYF.

The chain is built from TRBV6-1 and TRBJ1-1; D is ambiguous. Per the germline V gene, CDR1 is MNHNS and CDR2 is SASEGT. V lost 6 bases to trimming and J lost 7 bases, with 9 bases between them. This CDR3 is built from 11 residues. The CDR3 here is CASRVQFEAFF. The CDR3 coding sequence is TGTGCCAGCAGAGTTCAGTTTGAAGCTTTCTTT.

The chain is built from TRBV30 and TRBJ1-5; D call uncertain. Germline V CDR1 and CDR2: GTSNPN, SVGIG (reference sequence). The V and J ends lost 2 bases and 1 base respectively, with 9 bases between them. The CDR3 runs to 14 residues. The CDR3 nucleotides read TGTGCCTGGAGTTCGGGGTTAAGCAATCAGCCCCAGCATTTT. Its protein is CAWSSGLSNQPQHF.

V usage is TRBV11-2 and J usage is TRBJ1-1; no firm D call. Germline-derived CDR1 and CDR2 are SGHAT and FQNNGV. The CDR3 runs 14 residues. Trimming pared 1 base from V and 1 base from J, leaving 7 bases between. In DNA, the CDR3 is TGTGCCAGCAGCTTAGGGAACAGGAACACTGAAGCTTTCTTT. It specifies CASSLGNRNTEAFF.

V and J are TRBV29-1 and TRBJ2-5; TRBD2 matches 9 bases. CDR1 is SQVTM and CDR2 is ANQGSEA in the germline V gene. Trimming cost V 7 bases and J 6 bases; bases outside gene matches: 12. The CDR3 extends over 14 amino acids. This CDR3 reads CSADIAGDLKTQYF. The CDR3 bases are TGCAGCGCAGATATAGCGGGAGATCTGAAGACCCAGTACTTC.

The chain joins TRBV6-4 to TRBJ1-2; D is perhaps TRBD1 (5 bases). Between the trimmed V and J ends, which lost 3 bases and 7 bases, there was a span of 12 bases. Germline loops: CDR1 MRHNA, CDR2 SNTAGT. This CDR3 comprises 13 residues. This chain's CDR3 is CASSDRDGRGYTF. In DNA form, the CDR3 reads TGTGCCAGCAGTGATCGGGACGGCCGTGGCTACACCTTC.